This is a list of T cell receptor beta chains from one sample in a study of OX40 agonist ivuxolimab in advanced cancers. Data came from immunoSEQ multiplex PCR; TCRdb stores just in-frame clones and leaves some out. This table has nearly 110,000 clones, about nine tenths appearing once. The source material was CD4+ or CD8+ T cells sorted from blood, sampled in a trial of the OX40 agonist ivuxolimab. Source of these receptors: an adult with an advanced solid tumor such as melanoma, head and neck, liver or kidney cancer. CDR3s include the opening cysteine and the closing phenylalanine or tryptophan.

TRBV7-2,CASSEGVPEQFF
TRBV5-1,CASSSPGSGNEQFF
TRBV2,CASRPGPDEQYF
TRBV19,CASRDSWGDSNQPQHF
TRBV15,CATSRDRGYEQFF
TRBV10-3,CAISEGQGGGSPLHF
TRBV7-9,CASSSRVLKETQYF
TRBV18,CASSPDGVYGYTF
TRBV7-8,CASSLRRDPEGDEQYF
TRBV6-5,CASSYSYNQETQYF
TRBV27,CASSGQGGSYEQYF
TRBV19,CASSPHRSYQETQYF
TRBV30,CAWSGRGGQGEAFF
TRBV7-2,CASSFGPGRAEAFF
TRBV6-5,CASIRGPLGNTEAFF
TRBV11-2,CASSSPVRLANYGYTF
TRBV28,CASRSPAGEYEQYF
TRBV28,CASLDSGYEQYF
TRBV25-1,CASSRMGPQETQYF
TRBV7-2,CASSQTNGANVLTF
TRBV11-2,CASSLAQGEQFF
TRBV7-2,CASSFSGGDNEQFF
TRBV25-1,CASSETRTSEADTQYF
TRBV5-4,CASSLEERAETQYF
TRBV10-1,CASRGDSSTDTQYF
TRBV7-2,CASSAGQGEGEQFF
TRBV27,CASTRGQEQYF
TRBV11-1,CASSLRLGQGGGELFF
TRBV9,CASSVGGKLNTEAFF
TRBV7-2,CASSLTSRETQYF
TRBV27,CASSFLRALNSNQPQHF
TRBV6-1,CASRDREETQYF
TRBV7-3,CASSPTPQETQYF
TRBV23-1,CASHTAYGYTF
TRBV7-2,CASSLYGQRGTANEQFF